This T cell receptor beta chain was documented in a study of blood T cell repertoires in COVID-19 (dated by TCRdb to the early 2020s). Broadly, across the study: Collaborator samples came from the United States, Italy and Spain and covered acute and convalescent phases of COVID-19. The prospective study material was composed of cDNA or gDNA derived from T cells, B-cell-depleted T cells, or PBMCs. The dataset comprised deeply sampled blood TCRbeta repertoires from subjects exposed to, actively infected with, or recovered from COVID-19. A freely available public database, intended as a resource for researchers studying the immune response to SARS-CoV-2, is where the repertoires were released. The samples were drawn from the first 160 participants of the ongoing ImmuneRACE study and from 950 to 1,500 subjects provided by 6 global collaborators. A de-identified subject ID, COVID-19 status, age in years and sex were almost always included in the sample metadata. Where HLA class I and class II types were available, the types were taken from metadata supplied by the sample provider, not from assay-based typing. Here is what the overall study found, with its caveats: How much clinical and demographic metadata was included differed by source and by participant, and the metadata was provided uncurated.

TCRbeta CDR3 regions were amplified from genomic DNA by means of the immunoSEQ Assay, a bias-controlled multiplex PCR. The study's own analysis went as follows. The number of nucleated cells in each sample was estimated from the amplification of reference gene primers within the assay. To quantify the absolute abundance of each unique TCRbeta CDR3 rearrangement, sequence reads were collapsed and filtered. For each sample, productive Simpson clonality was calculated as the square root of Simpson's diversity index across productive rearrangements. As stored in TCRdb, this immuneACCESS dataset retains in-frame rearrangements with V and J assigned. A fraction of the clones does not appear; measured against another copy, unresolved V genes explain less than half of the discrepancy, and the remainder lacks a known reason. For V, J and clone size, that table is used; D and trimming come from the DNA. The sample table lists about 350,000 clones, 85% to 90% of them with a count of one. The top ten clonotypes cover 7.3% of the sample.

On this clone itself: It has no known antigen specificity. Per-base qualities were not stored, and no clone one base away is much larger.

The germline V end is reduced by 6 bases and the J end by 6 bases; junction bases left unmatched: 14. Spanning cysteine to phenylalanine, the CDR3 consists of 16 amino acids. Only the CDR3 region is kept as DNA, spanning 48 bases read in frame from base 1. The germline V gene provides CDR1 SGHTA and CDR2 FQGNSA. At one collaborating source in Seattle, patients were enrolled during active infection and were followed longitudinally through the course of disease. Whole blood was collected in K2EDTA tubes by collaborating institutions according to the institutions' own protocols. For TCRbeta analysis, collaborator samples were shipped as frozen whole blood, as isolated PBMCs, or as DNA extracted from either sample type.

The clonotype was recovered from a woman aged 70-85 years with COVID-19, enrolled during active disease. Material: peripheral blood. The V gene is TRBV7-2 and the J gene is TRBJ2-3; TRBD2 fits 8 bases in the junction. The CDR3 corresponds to CASRPTSASTRDTQYF. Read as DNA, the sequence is TGTGCCAGCAGACCGACTAGCGCGTCCACGAGGGATACGCAGTATTTT.